The entry that follows covers one TCR beta chain sequence. Its antigen remains unknown. The data stem from a study of cytomegalovirus exposure and HLA in healthy donors. Study-wide results and limits: The study labeled 164 TCR beta chains cytomegalovirus-associated. In a later analysis, at a false discovery rate of 0.05, roughly 16,000 TCR beta sequences matched HLA alleles.

CDR1 is LNHDA, CDR2 SQIVND, per germline (reference sequence). The CDR3 is made up of 15 amino acids. The V gene lost 2 bases and the J gene lost 0 bases, with 8 bases spanning the gap. PCR was performed using 60 Vbeta and 13 Jbeta primers. The repertoire was sequenced with immunoSEQ multiplex PCR; TCRdb's copy has only in-frame clones and lacks some. The sample lists about 160,000 clones; more than 80% were seen once. The source material was PBMCs. V usage is TRBV19 and J usage is TRBJ2-1; D is possibly TRBD2 (6 bases). This receptor was identified in a woman between 45 and 65 years old in good health and CMV-seronegative. The CDR3: CASSISSVSYNEQFF. CDR3 in DNA: TGTGCCAGTAGTATATCTAGCGTCTCCTACAATGAGCAGTTCTTC.